A single sample gave rise to the 15 T cell receptor beta chains below, sequenced in a study of tumour-infiltrating T cells in Burkitt lymphoma. This table comes from immunoSEQ multiplex PCR, and its TCRdb copy is limited to in-frame clones, with some not included. This table holds under 8,000 clones, about 9.4% found once. Sequencing was carried out using tumor tissue. The receptors here all came from a human donor with diffuse large B-cell lymphoma.

The CDR3 DNA reads TGTGCCAGCAGTGGTGGGGGCCTTCGGGAGCAGTACTTC. Translation gives CASSGGGLREQYF. The chain links TRBV25-1 to TRBJ2-7; the D gene is possibly TRBD1 (6 bases). The germline gives CDR1 MGHDK, CDR2 SYGVNS. The CDR3 is 13 residues long. V was shortened by 4 bases and J by 7 bases, with 14 bases between the two germline ends.

V gene TRBV30 combines with J gene TRBJ1-1; 8 nucleotides line up with TRBD1. CDR1 is GTSNPN and CDR2 is SVGIG in the germline V gene (reference sequence). The V segment lost 3 bases and the J segment 5 bases; nucleotides outside the gene matches: 5. There are 13 residues in the CDR3. The CDR3: CAWRIQGGTEAFF. DNA for the CDR3: TGTGCCTGGAGAATACAGGGGGGGACTGAAGCTTTCTTT.

The V call is TRBV6-7, the J call TRBJ2-1; D may be TRBD2 (5 bases). TRBV6-7 is an ORF for which the function is uncertain. CDR3 length equals 14 residues. Deletions cut 6 bases from V and 1 base from J, with 10 bases between. CDR3 protein: CASRSSPSYNEQFF. As DNA, the CDR3 is TGTGCCAGCAGGTCTAGCCCATCCTACAATGAGCAGTTCTTC.

This clone was recorded a few times. The chain uses TRBV7-6 and TRBJ1-2, with TRBD1 matching 9 bases. Trimming cost V 1 base and J 7 bases; bases outside gene matches: 7. Germline values: CDR1 SGHVS, CDR2 FNYEAQ. This CDR3 comprises 15 residues. This CDR3 is CASSLGRTGVTGYTF. The CDR3 nucleotides are TGTGCCAGCAGCTTAGGAAGGACAGGGGTAACTGGCTACACCTTC.

The chain employs TRBV7-9 and TRBJ2-2, with a possible D match to TRBD1 (5 bases). Germline V lookup: CDR1 SEHNR, CDR2 FQNEAQ (reference sequence). The V end was cut by 7 bases, the J end by 4 bases, with 13 bases between. This CDR3 contains 14 residues. CDR3 sequence (DNA): TGTGCCAGCAACTCTCTAGGGGCCACCGGGGAGCTGTTTTTT. Its protein product is CASNSLGATGELFF. The whole variable domain, filled in from reference TRBV7-9 and TRBJ2-2, reads DTGVSQNPRHKITKRGQNVTFRCDPISEHNRLYWYRQTLGQGPEFLTYFQNEAQLEKSRLLSDRFSAERPKGSFSTLEIQRTEQGDSAMYLCASNSLGATGELFFGEGSRLTVL.

This clone was seen more than once but under ten times. The chain uses TRBV2 and TRBJ2-1; 16 bases are shared with TRBD2. Trimming removed 7 bases from V and 9 bases from J; junction bases left unmatched: 9. CDR3 length: 16 amino acids. The germline V gene has CDR1 SNHLY and CDR2 FYNNEI. CDR3 sequence: CASILGGLAGGPEQFF. In nucleotides, the CDR3 is TGTGCCAGCATTCTAGGGGGACTAGCGGGGGGGCCTGAGCAGTTCTTC.

This clone was detected a few times. This chain connects TRBV29-1 to TRBJ1-3, with D hard to call. The V and J ends lost 3 bases and 2 bases respectively, with 14 bases between them. Germline V gene lookup returns CDR1 SQVTM and CDR2 ANQGSEA. The CDR3 has 15 amino acids. CDR3 residues: CSVDSGDIPGNTIYF. CDR3 DNA: TGCAGCGTTGATAGCGGGGATATACCTGGAAACACCATATATTTT.

This chain connects TRBV2 to TRBJ1-2; a possible D gene is TRBD1 (5 bases). The length of the CDR3 is 14 residues. Germline V gene data show CDR1 as SNHLY and CDR2 as FYNNEI. The V end was cut by 4 bases, the J end by 0 bases, with 9 bases between. As DNA, the CDR3 is TGTGCCAGCAGTGGGGGCAGAGCTAACTATGGCTACACCTTC. It is translated as CASSGGRANYGYTF.

This clone has just a few counts. The gene calls are TRBV7-2 and TRBJ2-7; no reliable D call. The CDR3 length is 15 residues. With 1 base removed from V and 0 bases from J, the gap between germline ends came to 10 bases. CDR1 and CDR2 from the germline V gene are SGHTA and FQGNSA. The CDR3 sequence: CASSLEPIFSYEQYF. CDR3 in DNA: TGTGCCAGCAGCTTAGAACCAATTTTCTCCTACGAGCAGTACTTC.

This clone was seen a handful of times. The CDR3: CASSALWGDSYNEQFF. The CDR3 nucleotides read TGCGCCAGCAGCGCTCTATGGGGGGACTCCTACAATGAGCAGTTCTTC. The rearrangement joins TRBV10-1 to TRBJ2-1; tentative D call: TRBD2 (6 bases). V shed 6 bases and J shed 0 bases, with 15 bases lying between them. CDR3 size: 16 residues. CDR1 is WNHNN, CDR2 SYGVQD, per germline (reference sequence).

The sample holds a few counts of this clone. The chain uses TRBV5-1 and TRBJ2-1; either TRBD1 or TRBD2 may fit D (6 bases each). This CDR3 spans 15 amino acids. Trimming pared 0 bases from V and 6 bases from J, leaving 13 bases between. Germline CDR1 and CDR2: SGHRS and YFSETQ. The CDR3 spells CASSLGGGNGNEQFF. Written as DNA, the CDR3 is TGCGCCAGCAGCTTGGGAGGGGGGAACGGCAATGAGCAGTTCTTC.

The J gene is TRBJ2-5, the V gene TRBV5-5; 8 bases are shared with TRBD1. The CDR3 has 17 residues. Germline trimming cut 2 bases from V and 4 bases from J; bases unmatched to any gene: 13. Germline V gives CDR1 SGHKS, CDR2 YYEKEE (reference sequence). CDR3 sequence reads: CASSFYPGQGNRETQYF. The CDR3 coding sequence is TGTGCCAGCAGCTTTTATCCAGGACAGGGTAATCGAGAGACCCAGTACTTC. Looking up the rest from reference TRBV5-5 and TRBJ2-5 gives the full variable domain: DAGVTQSPTHLIKTRGQQVTLRCSPISGHKSVSWYQQVLGQGPQFIFQYYEKEERGRGNFPDRFSARQFPNYSSELNVNALLLGDSALYLCASSFYPGQGNRETQYFGPGTRLLVL.

The chain uses TRBV5-5 and TRBJ1-1; D is ambiguous. Germline assignment: CDR1 SGHKS and CDR2 YYEKEE (reference sequence). The ends were cut back, 3 bases at V and 7 bases at J, with 13 bases in the middle. The CDR3 consists of 13 residues. In DNA form, the CDR3 reads TGTGCCAGCAGCTCCGAGAGGGTACATGAAGCTTTCTTT. Protein: CASSSERVHEAFF.

The rearrangement joins TRBV11-3 to TRBJ1-1, with D uncertain. Trimming cost V 5 bases and J 6 bases, with 16 bases left between them. The CDR3 extends over 14 amino acids. CDR1 SGHNT and CDR2 YENEEA come from the germline V gene. In DNA form, the CDR3 reads TGTGCCAGCAGCACGGGTTGGGGTGGTTCTGAAGCTTTCTTT. This codes for CASSTGWGGSEAFF. Full variable domain (missing parts from reference TRBV11-3 and TRBJ1-1): EAGVVQSPRYKIIEKKQPVAFWCNPISGHNTLYWYLQNLGQGPELLIRYENEEAVDDSQLPKDRFSAERLKGVDSTLKIQPAELGDSAVYLCASSTGWGGSEAFFGQGTRLTVV.

This clone was detected a few times. The chain's CDR3 is CASSVGLYEQFF. The CDR3 nucleotides read TGTGCCAGCAGCGTAGGCTTATATGAGCAGTTCTTC. The rearrangement links TRBV9 to TRBJ2-1; D is uncertain. Looked up from germline, CDR1 is SGDLS and CDR2 is YYNGEE. V lost 0 bases to trimming and J lost 8 bases, with 6 bases between them. The CDR3 has 12 amino acids.